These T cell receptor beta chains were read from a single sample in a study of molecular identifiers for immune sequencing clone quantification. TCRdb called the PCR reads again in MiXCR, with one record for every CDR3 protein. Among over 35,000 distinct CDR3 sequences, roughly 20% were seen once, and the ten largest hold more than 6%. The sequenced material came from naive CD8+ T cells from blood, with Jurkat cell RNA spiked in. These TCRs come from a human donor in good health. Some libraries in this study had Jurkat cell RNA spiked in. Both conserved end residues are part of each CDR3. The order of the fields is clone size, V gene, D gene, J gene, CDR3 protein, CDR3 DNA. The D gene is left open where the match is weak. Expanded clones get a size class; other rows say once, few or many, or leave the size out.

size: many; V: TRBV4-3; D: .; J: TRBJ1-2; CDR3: CASSQGLQGQNGYTF; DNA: TGCGCCAGCAGCCAAGGTCTCCAGGGTCAAAATGGCTACACCTTC
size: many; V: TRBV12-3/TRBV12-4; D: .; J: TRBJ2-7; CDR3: CASSLTTVYEQYF; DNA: TGTGCCAGCAGTTTAACCACGGTGTACGAGCAGTACTTC
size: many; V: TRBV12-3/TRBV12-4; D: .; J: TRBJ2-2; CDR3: CASSFLAAGELFF; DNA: TGTGCCAGCAGTTTCCTGGCGGCCGGGGAGCTGTTTTTT
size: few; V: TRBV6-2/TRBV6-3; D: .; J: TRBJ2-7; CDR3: CASSYGGTSYEQYF; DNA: TGTGCCAGCAGTTATGGCGGTACATCCTACGAGCAGTACTTC
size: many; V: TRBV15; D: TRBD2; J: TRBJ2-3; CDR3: CATSRDGGGRIDTQYF; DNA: TGTGCCACCAGCAGAGATGGGGGCGGGAGGATCGATACGCAGTATTTT
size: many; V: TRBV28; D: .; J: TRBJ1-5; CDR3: CASAGVAPQHF; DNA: TGTGCCAGCGCGGGGGTGGCGCCCCAGCATTTT
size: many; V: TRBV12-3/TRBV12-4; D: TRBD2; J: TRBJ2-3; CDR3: CASSHSGSPGDTQYF; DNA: TGTGCCAGCAGCCATAGCGGGAGTCCCGGAGATACGCAGTATTTT
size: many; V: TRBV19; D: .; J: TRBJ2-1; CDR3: CASSPGTVNEQFF; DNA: TGTGCCAGTAGCCCCGGGACCGTCAATGAGCAGTTCTTC
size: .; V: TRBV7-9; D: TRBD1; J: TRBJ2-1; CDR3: CASSPTRTGENNEQFF; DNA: TGTGCCAGCAGCCCGACGCGGACAGGGGAAAACAATGAGCAGTTCTTC
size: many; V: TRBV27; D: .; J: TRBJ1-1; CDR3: CASSSLGGKGEAFF; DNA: TGTGCCAGCAGTTCCCTGGGGGGCAAGGGTGAAGCTTTCTTT
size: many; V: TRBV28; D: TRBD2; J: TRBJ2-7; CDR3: CASLGTSAYEQYF; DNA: TGTGCCAGCCTCGGGACTAGCGCCTACGAGCAGTACTTC
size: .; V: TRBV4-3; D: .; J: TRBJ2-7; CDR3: CASSQFLSMAYEQYF; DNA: TGCGCCAGCAGCCAATTTTTATCGATGGCGTACGAGCAGTACTTC
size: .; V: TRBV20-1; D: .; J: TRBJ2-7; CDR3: CSARDRVSRWGNSYEQYF; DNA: TGCAGTGCTAGAGATCGGGTGTCTCGCTGGGGTAACTCCTACGAGCAGTACTTC
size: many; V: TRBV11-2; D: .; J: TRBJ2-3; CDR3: CASSLGIRTQSTDTQYF; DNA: TGTGCCAGCAGCCTAGGGATCCGAACCCAAAGCACAGATACGCAGTATTTT
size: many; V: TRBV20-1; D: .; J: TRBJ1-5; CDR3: CSAQPARGWGYSNQPQHF; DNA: TGCAGTGCCCAACCCGCCCGCGGTTGGGGCTATAGCAATCAGCCCCAGCATTTT
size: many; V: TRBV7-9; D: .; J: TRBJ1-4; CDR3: CASSWSAWEKLFF; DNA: TGTGCCAGCAGCTGGAGTGCTTGGGAAAAACTGTTTTTT
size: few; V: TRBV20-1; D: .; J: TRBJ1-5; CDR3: CSAREVRETYSNQPQHF; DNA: TGCAGTGCTAGAGAGGTCAGGGAGACTTATAGCAATCAGCCCCAGCATTTT
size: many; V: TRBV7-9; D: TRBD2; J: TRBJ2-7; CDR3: CASSSRTSGKNEQYF; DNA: TGTGCCAGCAGCTCACGGACTAGCGGGAAAAACGAGCAGTACTTC
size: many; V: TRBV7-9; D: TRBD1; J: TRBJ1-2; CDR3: CASSFGTVAGLRYGYTF; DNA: TGTGCCAGCAGCTTCGGGACAGTTGCGGGCTTGCGGTATGGCTACACCTTC
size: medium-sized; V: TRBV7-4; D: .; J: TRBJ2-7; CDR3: CASSLQPGTHEQYF; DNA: TGTGCCAGCAGCTTACAACCCGGGACCCACGAGCAGTACTTC
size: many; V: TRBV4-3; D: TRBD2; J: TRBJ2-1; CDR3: CASSPWTSGRVEQFF; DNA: TGCGCCAGCAGCCCTTGGACTAGCGGGAGAGTTGAGCAGTTCTTC
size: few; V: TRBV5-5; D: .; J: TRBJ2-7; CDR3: CASSFGANEQYF; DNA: TGTGCCAGCAGCTTCGGCGCAAACGAGCAGTACTTC
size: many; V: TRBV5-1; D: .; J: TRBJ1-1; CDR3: CASSLLPLSPDEAFF; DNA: TGCGCCAGCAGCTTGTTGCCTCTTTCGCCAGACGAAGCTTTCTTT
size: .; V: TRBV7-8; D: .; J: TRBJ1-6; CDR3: CASSLARSSPLHF; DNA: TGTGCCAGCAGCTTAGCACGCTCCTCACCCCTCCACTTT
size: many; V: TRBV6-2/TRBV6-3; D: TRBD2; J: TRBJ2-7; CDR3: CASSYPGTSGTYEQYF; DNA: TGTGCCAGCAGTTACCCCGGGACTAGCGGTACCTACGAGCAGTACTTC
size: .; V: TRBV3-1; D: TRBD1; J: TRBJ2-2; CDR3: CASSQVGGTGTVGELFF; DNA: TGTGCCAGCAGCCAAGTTGGTGGGACAGGGACCGTCGGGGAGCTGTTTTTT
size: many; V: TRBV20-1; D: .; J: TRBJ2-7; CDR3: CSASLDYEQYF; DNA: TGCAGTGCTAGTCTTGACTACGAGCAGTACTTC